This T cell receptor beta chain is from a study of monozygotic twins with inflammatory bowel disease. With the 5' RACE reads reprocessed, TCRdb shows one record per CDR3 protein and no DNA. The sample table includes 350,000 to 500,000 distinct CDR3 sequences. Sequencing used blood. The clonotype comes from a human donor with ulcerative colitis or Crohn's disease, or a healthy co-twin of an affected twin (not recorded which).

The CDR3 is CASSPQSPAGGRTDTQYF. The V call is TRBV9, the J call TRBJ2-3; checking the TCRdb D call of TRBD2 is not possible without DNA. The CDR3 runs to 18 residues. CDR1 and CDR2 (germline): SGDLS, YYNGEE.